These T cell receptor beta chains were read from a single sample in a study of radiation and T cells in renal cell carcinoma. The protocol was immunoSEQ multiplex PCR, while the TCRdb copy is restricted to in-frame clones and leaves out a portion. The sample has 100,000 to 150,000 clones; around 80% are singletons. Sequenced here: blood, sampled from a patient whose treatment included radiotherapy and nephrectomy. Receptor source: a man over 45 with renal cell carcinoma. The CDR3 runs from the conserved cysteine through the conserved F or W. Fields, in order: J gene, V gene, CDR3 protein.

J: TRBJ2-7; V: TRBV13; CDR3: CASSFSPGYEQYF
J: TRBJ2-7; V: TRBV6-1; CDR3: CASSLRDGDSYEQYF
J: TRBJ2-7; V: TRBV27; CDR3: CASSFRQAYEQYF
J: TRBJ2-5; V: TRBV5-1; CDR3: CASSLLGPGLAGLETQYF
J: TRBJ2-1; V: TRBV7-2; CDR3: CASSLVWPGHRYNEQFF
J: TRBJ2-2; V: TRBV11-2; CDR3: CASSLEQLTGELFF
J: TRBJ2-3; V: TRBV9; CDR3: CASTAGSRSSTDTQYF
J: TRBJ1-5; V: TRBV6-1; CDR3: CASSELGTHRGQPQHF
J: TRBJ2-1; V: TRBV29-1; CDR3: CSVEPSGTEQFF
J: TRBJ2-5; V: TRBV12-5; CDR3: CASGPGQGGLGETQYF
J: TRBJ2-1; V: TRBV6-6; CDR3: CASSWTDGNYNEQFF
J: TRBJ2-7; V: TRBV28; CDR3: CASSLSGEDEQYF
J: TRBJ2-5; V: TRBV29-1; CDR3: CSVRGTGAQETQYF
J: TRBJ1-4; V: TRBV19; CDR3: CASSIWGSDNEKLFF
J: TRBJ2-1; V: TRBV5-1; CDR3: CASSHPERGHNEQFF
J: TRBJ1-3; V: TRBV5-1; CDR3: CASSLIPTGSGNTIYF
J: TRBJ2-3; V: TRBV10-1; CDR3: CAGTDGLAKRRDTQYF
J: TRBJ1-1; V: TRBV28; CDR3: CASSFGPMNTEAFF
J: TRBJ1-2; V: TRBV28; CDR3: CASSISRVSGYTF
J: TRBJ1-2; V: TRBV6-1; CDR3: CASSEFPLAYGNYGYTF
J: TRBJ1-1; V: TRBV28; CDR3: CASSTNTEAFF
J: TRBJ2-1; V: TRBV7-2; CDR3: CASSLDTLNEQFF
J: TRBJ2-7; V: TRBV9; CDR3: CASSEGPAGGPYEQYF
J: TRBJ2-7; V: TRBV6-5; CDR3: CASSPTALSYEQYF
J: TRBJ2-6; V: TRBV6-1; CDR3: CATRLIGGANVLTF
J: TRBJ2-6; V: TRBV5-1; CDR3: CASRSRAGANVLTF
J: TRBJ1-2; V: TRBV7-9; CDR3: CASSFELQSNYGYTF
J: TRBJ1-3; V: TRBV5-1; CDR3: CASSSESGNTIYF
J: TRBJ2-7; V: TRBV7-2; CDR3: CASSSEAGAAYEQYF
J: TRBJ1-1; V: TRBV6-5; CDR3: CASRRGFITEAFF